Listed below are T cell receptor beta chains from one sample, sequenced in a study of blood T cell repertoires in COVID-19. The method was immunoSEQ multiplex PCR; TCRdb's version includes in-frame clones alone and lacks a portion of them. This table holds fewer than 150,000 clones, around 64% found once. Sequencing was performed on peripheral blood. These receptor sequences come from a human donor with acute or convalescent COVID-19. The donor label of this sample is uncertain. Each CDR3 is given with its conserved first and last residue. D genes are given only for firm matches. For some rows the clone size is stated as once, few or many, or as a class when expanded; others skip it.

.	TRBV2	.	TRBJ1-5	CASSPGGTLPSLQPQHF	TGTGCCAGCAGTCCGGGTGGCACCCTTCCCTCCCTTCAGCCCCAGCATTTT
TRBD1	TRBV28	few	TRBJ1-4	CASSPPQGGARFF	TGTGCCAGCTCCCCCCCCCAGGGGGGCGCAAGGTTTTTT
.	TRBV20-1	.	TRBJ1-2	CSASGKGGVNYGYTF	TGCAGTGCTAGTGGCAAGGGGGGGGTGAACTATGGCTACACCTTC
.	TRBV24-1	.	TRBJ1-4	CATSDPKGGNEKLFF	TGTGCCACCAGTGACCCGAAGGGGGGGAATGAAAAACTGTTTTTT
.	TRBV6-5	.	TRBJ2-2	CASSFSFRGVTGELFF	TGTGCCAGCAGTTTCAGTTTCAGGGGGGTCACCGGGGAGCTGTTTTTT
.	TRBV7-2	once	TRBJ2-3	CASSLEGTLTDTQYF	TGTGCCAGCAGCTTAGAAGGGACTCTCACAGATACGCAGTATTTT
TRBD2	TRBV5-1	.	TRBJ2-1	CASSHTTGTSVNEQFF	TGCGCCAGCAGCCACACGACCGGGACTAGTGTCAATGAGCAGTTCTTC
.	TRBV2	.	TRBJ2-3	CASSGGAHSTDTQYF	TGTGCCAGCAGTGGTGGTGCGCATAGCACAGATACGCAGTATTTT
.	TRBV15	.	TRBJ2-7	CATSRDSYEQYF	TGTGCCACCAGCAGAGACTCTTACGAGCAGTACTTC
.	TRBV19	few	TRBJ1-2	CASSTPEGGGYTF	TGTGCCAGTAGTACACCGGAGGGTGGAGGCTACACCTTC
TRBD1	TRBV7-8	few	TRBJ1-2	CASSLGRGRGFRGYTF	TGTGCCAGCAGCTTAGGTCGGGGCAGGGGGTTTCGGGGCTACACCTTC